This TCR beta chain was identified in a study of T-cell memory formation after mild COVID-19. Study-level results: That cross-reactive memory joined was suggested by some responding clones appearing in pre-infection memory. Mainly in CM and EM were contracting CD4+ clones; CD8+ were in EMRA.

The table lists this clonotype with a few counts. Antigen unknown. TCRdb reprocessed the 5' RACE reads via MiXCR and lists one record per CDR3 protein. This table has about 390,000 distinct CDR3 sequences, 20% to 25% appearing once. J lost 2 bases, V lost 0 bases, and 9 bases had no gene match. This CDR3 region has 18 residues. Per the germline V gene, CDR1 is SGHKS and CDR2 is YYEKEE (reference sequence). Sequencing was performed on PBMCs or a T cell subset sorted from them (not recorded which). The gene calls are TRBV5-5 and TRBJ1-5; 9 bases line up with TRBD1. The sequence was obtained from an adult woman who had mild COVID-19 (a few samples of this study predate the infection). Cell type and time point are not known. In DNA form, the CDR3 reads TGTGCCAGCAGCTTGGGGACAGGGGCGCTTTTGGGCAATCAGCCCCAGCATTTT. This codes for CASSLGTGALLGNQPQHF. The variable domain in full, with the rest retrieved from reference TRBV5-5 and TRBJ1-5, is DAGVTQSPTHLIKTRGQQVTLRCSPISGHKSVSWYQQVLGQGPQFIFQYYEKEERGRGNFPDRFSARQFPNYSSELNVNALLLGDSALYLCASSLGTGALLGNQPQHFGDGTRLSIL.